The rows below give T cell receptor beta chains drawn from one sample of a study of T cells in Graves' hyperthyroidism and ophthalmopathy. TCRdb called the multiplex PCR reads again in MiXCR, with one record for every CDR3 protein. The table shows about 640,000 distinct CDR3 sequences, with roughly 20% occurring only once. What was sequenced was blood. Receptors originate from a man aged 25 to 45 with Graves' ophthalmopathy. CDR3s leave out the opening cysteine and the closing phenylalanine or tryptophan. The D gene is left open where the match is weak.

v_call	d_call	j_call	cdr3_aa
TRBV18	TRBD2	TRBJ2-7	ASSQGLETNEQY
TRBV12-2	NA	TRBJ1-2	ASRLQDSGQAPGYT
TRBV2	NA	TRBJ2-7	ASRYQGKYEQY
TRBV28	NA	TRBJ1-1	ASSPGANTEAF
TRBV19	TRBD1	TRBJ1-6	ASSTPGQGGNSPLH
TRBV7-9	NA	TRBJ2-3	ASSHPLSQGTDTQY
TRBV6-1	NA	TRBJ1-6	ASSMTGPSSPLH
TRBV30	NA	TRBJ1-2	AWSVMRGYGYT
TRBV12-3/TRBV12-4	NA	TRBJ2-3	ASSFRADTQY
TRBV11-2	NA	TRBJ2-7	ASSSPGGAVYEQY
TRBV20-1	TRBD2	TRBJ2-3	SAGLAGTDTQY
TRBV6-1	NA	TRBJ2-5	ASSSYRDAETQY
TRBV6-6	NA	TRBJ1-3	ASSYSVGDTIY
TRBV12-3/TRBV12-4	TRBD2	TRBJ2-1	ASSRSSGYNEQF
TRBV12-3/TRBV12-4	TRBD1	TRBJ2-2	ASSLWGQGDTGELF
TRBV14	NA	TRBJ2-7	ASSQEQSRFAYEQY
TRBV5-1	NA	TRBJ2-1	ASSLDYTRQWGQF
TRBV7-2	NA	TRBJ1-2	ASSAPGTYVGYT
TRBV10-3	TRBD1	TRBJ1-5	AIQGVNQPQH
TRBV11-2	NA	TRBJ1-6	ASSVPGRRPGSPLH
TRBV4-1	TRBD2	TRBJ2-7	ASSSAGKVNEQY
TRBV7-2	NA	TRBJ1-5	ASSLAGLGYQPQH
TRBV13	TRBD1	TRBJ2-1	ASSYRGLPYNEQF
TRBV7-2	NA	TRBJ2-5	ASSRDGRARETQY
TRBV12-3/TRBV12-4	NA	TRBJ2-2	ASSLKSPPNTGELF
TRBV6-2/TRBV6-3	NA	TRBJ2-5	ASSYSSRGETQY
TRBV9	NA	TRBJ2-5	ASSVWSGGSQY
TRBV7-9	TRBD1	TRBJ1-2	ASSPRTGLGYT
TRBV9	TRBD1	TRBJ2-7	ASSVADAGTGGYEQY
TRBV28	TRBD1	TRBJ1-2	ASSAPTGPNYGYT
TRBV11-2	NA	TRBJ2-7	ASSSLRKPYEQY
TRBV7-2	NA	TRBJ2-4	ASRGGLSGIQY
TRBV11-2	NA	TRBJ2-7	ASSFYGSSYEQY
TRBV7-9	NA	TRBJ1-5	ASSKSNQPQH
TRBV3-1	NA	TRBJ2-1	ASSQGASNNEQF
TRBV9	NA	TRBJ2-1	ASSPRGSGGSSYNEQF
TRBV7-3	NA	TRBJ2-3	ASSLGWSSTDTQY
TRBV6-1	NA	TRBJ2-2	ASTLLNTGELF
TRBV19	TRBD1	TRBJ1-5	ASSIGQGYEWNQPQH
TRBV6-1	NA	TRBJ2-3	ASKEAHTDTQY
TRBV13	NA	TRBJ1-1	ASSTPSTGFTEAF
TRBV11-2	NA	TRBJ1-2	ASSLSGVTYPPYGYT
TRBV20-1	NA	TRBJ2-7	SAKEASRYEQY
TRBV18	TRBD1	TRBJ1-3	ASSPGDRSGNTIY
TRBV24-1	TRBD1	TRBJ2-7	ATGTGTGNEQY
TRBV6-1	NA	TRBJ2-7	ASSYDVLTYEQY
TRBV5-1	TRBD1	TRBJ2-7	ASSLGDRQYEQY
TRBV20-1	NA	TRBJ1-2	SARDLPAGYT
TRBV10-1	NA	TRBJ2-7	ASRKQGSTPYEQY